This is a list of T cell receptor beta chains from one sample in a study of T cell repertoires in cytomegalovirus infection. One entry per CDR3 protein, called by TCRdb with MiXCR from the reads. The sample holds about 310,000 distinct CDR3 sequences; roughly 16% are singletons and the top ten take around 12%. The specimen sequenced was PBMCs. These receptors were taken from a human donor in good health (CMV status not recorded). Some clones in this sample may be carry-over from other donors' samples. Each CDR3 is given with its conserved first and last residue. Fields, in order: clone size, V gene, D gene, J gene, CDR3 protein, CDR3 DNA. A D gene is named only where the DNA matches it firmly. Clone size, where shown, is once, few, many, or a class for clones that have expanded.

clone size: NA; V gene: TRBV10-3; D gene: NA; J gene: TRBJ2-3; CDR3 protein: CAVPEDTQYF; CDR3 DNA: TGTGCCGTACCAGAGGATACGCAGTATTTT
clone size: NA; V gene: TRBV5-1; D gene: NA; J gene: TRBJ2-2; CDR3 protein: CASSIRDKNTGELFF; CDR3 DNA: TGCGCCAGCAGCATCCGGGACAAGAACACCGGGGAGCTGTTTTTT
clone size: few; V gene: TRBV7-2; D gene: NA; J gene: TRBJ1-1; CDR3 protein: CASSLFGVGSTEAFF; CDR3 DNA: TGTGCCAGCAGCTTATTCGGGGTAGGATCCACTGAAGCTTTCTTT
clone size: NA; V gene: TRBV7-2; D gene: NA; J gene: TRBJ1-5; CDR3 protein: CASNLNPSYSNQPQHF; CDR3 DNA: TGTGCCAGCAACTTAAATCCGTCGTATAGCAATCAGCCCCAGCATTTT
clone size: few; V gene: TRBV19; D gene: TRBD1; J gene: TRBJ2-5; CDR3 protein: CASSAPGGETQYF; CDR3 DNA: TGTGCCAGTAGTGCTCCAGGGGGAGAGACCCAGTACTTC
clone size: NA; V gene: TRBV18; D gene: NA; J gene: TRBJ2-5; CDR3 protein: CASSPLAEQETQYF; CDR3 DNA: TGTGCCAGCTCACCGCTAGCAGAACAAGAGACCCAGTACTTC
clone size: many; V gene: TRBV12-3/TRBV12-4; D gene: NA; J gene: TRBJ1-4; CDR3 protein: CASSFRAMGGEKLFF; CDR3 DNA: TGTGCCAGCAGTTTCCGGGCGATGGGAGGAGAAAAACTGTTTTTT
clone size: many; V gene: TRBV28; D gene: TRBD2; J gene: TRBJ2-1; CDR3 protein: CASSPSGGALNEQFF; CDR3 DNA: TGTGCCAGCAGTCCTAGCGGGGGGGCCCTCAATGAGCAGTTCTTC
clone size: NA; V gene: TRBV20-1; D gene: TRBD1; J gene: TRBJ2-7; CDR3 protein: CSARSHRDRGLSSYEQYF; CDR3 DNA: TGCAGTGCTAGGTCCCACCGGGACAGGGGGCTAAGCTCCTACGAGCAGTACTTC
clone size: NA; V gene: TRBV7-2; D gene: NA; J gene: TRBJ1-1; CDR3 protein: CASRARQENTEAFF; CDR3 DNA: TGTGCCAGCAGGGCTCGACAGGAGAACACTGAAGCTTTCTTT
clone size: few; V gene: TRBV2; D gene: NA; J gene: TRBJ2-1; CDR3 protein: CASSEQAFPYNEQFF; CDR3 DNA: TGTGCCAGCAGTGAACAGGCTTTTCCCTACAATGAGCAGTTCTTC
clone size: many; V gene: TRBV6-8; D gene: NA; J gene: TRBJ2-1; CDR3 protein: CASSYWGAGNEQFF; CDR3 DNA: TGTGCCAGCAGTTACTGGGGGGCTGGGAATGAGCAGTTCTTC
clone size: many; V gene: TRBV19; D gene: NA; J gene: TRBJ1-5; CDR3 protein: CASSIARGMNQPQHF; CDR3 DNA: TGTGCCAGTAGTATAGCCCGGGGGATGAATCAGCCCCAGCATTTT
clone size: few; V gene: TRBV19; D gene: NA; J gene: TRBJ2-7; CDR3 protein: CASSIGVGYYEQYF; CDR3 DNA: TGTGCCAGTAGTATAGGCGTGGGTTACTACGAGCAGTACTTC
clone size: NA; V gene: TRBV7-2; D gene: NA; J gene: TRBJ1-5; CDR3 protein: CASTRGTNQPQHF; CDR3 DNA: TGTGCCAGCACACGGGGAACCAATCAGCCCCAGCATTTT
clone size: once; V gene: TRBV2; D gene: TRBD1; J gene: TRBJ1-1; CDR3 protein: CASSELSAGGGTEAFF; CDR3 DNA: TGTGCCAGCAGTGAACTCTCAGCAGGGGGCGGCACTGAAGCTTTCTTT
clone size: few; V gene: TRBV6-1; D gene: NA; J gene: TRBJ1-1; CDR3 protein: CASRETGTQEAFF; CDR3 DNA: TGTGCCAGCAGAGAGACCGGGACACAAGAAGCTTTCTTT
clone size: few; V gene: TRBV2; D gene: TRBD1; J gene: TRBJ1-1; CDR3 protein: CASRTGIYTEAFF; CDR3 DNA: TGTGCCAGCAGGACAGGGATATACACTGAAGCTTTCTTT
clone size: many; V gene: TRBV12-3/TRBV12-4; D gene: NA; J gene: TRBJ2-2; CDR3 protein: CASSLRERTGELFF; CDR3 DNA: TGTGCCAGCAGTTTACGAGAAAGGACCGGGGAGCTGTTTTTT
clone size: many; V gene: TRBV7-8; D gene: NA; J gene: TRBJ1-5; CDR3 protein: CASSLDLYSNQPQHF; CDR3 DNA: TGTGCCAGCAGCTTAGACCTATATAGCAATCAGCCCCAGCATTTT
clone size: NA; V gene: TRBV7-2; D gene: TRBD2; J gene: TRBJ2-1; CDR3 protein: CASSSYGTSGGPEFF; CDR3 DNA: TGTGCCAGCAGCTCCTATGGGACTAGCGGGGGGCCTGAGTTCTTC
clone size: many; V gene: TRBV7-9; D gene: NA; J gene: TRBJ1-5; CDR3 protein: CASSLQADQPQHF; CDR3 DNA: TGTGCCAGCAGCTTACAGGCAGATCAGCCCCAGCATTTT
clone size: many; V gene: TRBV4-2; D gene: NA; J gene: TRBJ1-4; CDR3 protein: CASSREGDDEKLFF; CDR3 DNA: TGTGCCAGCAGCCGGGAGGGCGACGATGAAAAACTGTTTTTT
clone size: NA; V gene: TRBV20-1; D gene: TRBD1; J gene: TRBJ1-2; CDR3 protein: CSSSGTGADGYTF; CDR3 DNA: TGCAGCAGCAGCGGGACAGGGGCGGATGGCTACACCTTC
clone size: many; V gene: TRBV12-3/TRBV12-4; D gene: NA; J gene: TRBJ1-5; CDR3 protein: CASSLSAAPFNQPQHF; CDR3 DNA: TGTGCCAGCAGTTTATCGGCAGCTCCTTTCAATCAGCCCCAGCATTTT
clone size: few; V gene: TRBV5-8; D gene: NA; J gene: TRBJ2-3; CDR3 protein: CASSLARRVDTQYF; CDR3 DNA: TGTGCCAGCAGCTTGGCCAGACGGGTAGATACGCAGTATTTT
clone size: few; V gene: TRBV12-3/TRBV12-4; D gene: NA; J gene: TRBJ1-6; CDR3 protein: CASRPQQYNSPLHF; CDR3 DNA: TGTGCCAGCAGACCCCAGCAGTATAATTCACCCCTCCACTTT
clone size: few; V gene: TRBV12-3/TRBV12-4; D gene: TRBD1; J gene: TRBJ2-7; CDR3 protein: CASSPRPGQGYEQYF; CDR3 DNA: TGTGCCAGCAGTCCCCGGCCGGGACAGGGGTACGAGCAGTACTTC
clone size: NA; V gene: TRBV11-3; D gene: NA; J gene: TRBJ2-7; CDR3 protein: CASSLGPAGPYEQYF; CDR3 DNA: TGTGCCAGCAGCTTAGGCCCAGCAGGGCCCTACGAGCAGTACTTC
clone size: many; V gene: TRBV5-1; D gene: TRBD1; J gene: TRBJ2-6; CDR3 protein: CASSSTGVHSGANVLTF; CDR3 DNA: TGCGCCAGCAGCTCCACAGGGGTTCACTCTGGGGCCAACGTCCTGACTTTC
clone size: many; V gene: TRBV12-3/TRBV12-4; D gene: NA; J gene: TRBJ1-6; CDR3 protein: CASTPRVHNSPLHF; CDR3 DNA: TGTGCCAGCACCCCCCGGGTCCATAATTCACCCCTCCACTTT
clone size: few; V gene: TRBV28; D gene: NA; J gene: TRBJ1-4; CDR3 protein: CASSSQDTELEKLFF; CDR3 DNA: TGTGCCAGCAGTTCACAGGACACGGAACTGGAAAAACTGTTTTTT
clone size: NA; V gene: TRBV20-1; D gene: NA; J gene: TRBJ2-3; CDR3 protein: CSARDPGPLSTDTQYF; CDR3 DNA: TGCAGTGCTAGAGATCCGGGGCCGTTGAGCACAGATACGCAGTATTTT
clone size: NA; V gene: TRBV7-8; D gene: TRBD2; J gene: TRBJ2-1; CDR3 protein: CASSFGLAGGSYNEQFF; CDR3 DNA: TGTGCCAGCAGCTTCGGACTAGCGGGAGGTTCCTACAATGAGCAGTTCTTC
clone size: many; V gene: TRBV7-2; D gene: NA; J gene: TRBJ1-2; CDR3 protein: CASSLSGGQGGGYTF; CDR3 DNA: TGTGCCAGCAGCTTAAGCGGGGGGCAGGGAGGCGGCTACACCTTC
clone size: NA; V gene: TRBV12-3/TRBV12-4; D gene: NA; J gene: TRBJ1-1; CDR3 protein: CASSFLGGGSEAFF; CDR3 DNA: TGTGCCAGCAGTTTTCTCGGGGGGGGCTCTGAAGCTTTCTTT
clone size: few; V gene: TRBV20-1; D gene: TRBD2; J gene: TRBJ2-1; CDR3 protein: CSVGLAGTYYNEQFF; CDR3 DNA: TGCAGCGTTGGACTAGCGGGTACATACTACAATGAGCAGTTCTTC
clone size: many; V gene: TRBV7-2; D gene: NA; J gene: TRBJ1-2; CDR3 protein: CASSLGGAGGYTF; CDR3 DNA: TGTGCCAGCAGCTTAGGGGGGGCAGGGGGCTACACCTTC
clone size: many; V gene: TRBV10-3; D gene: TRBD2; J gene: TRBJ2-1; CDR3 protein: CAISEEFKRGGDNEQFF; CDR3 DNA: TGTGCCATCAGTGAGGAGTTTAAGCGGGGGGGGGACAATGAGCAGTTCTTC
clone size: NA; V gene: TRBV10-3; D gene: TRBD1; J gene: TRBJ2-1; CDR3 protein: CAISEGQGDNEQFF; CDR3 DNA: TGTGCCATCAGTGAGGGACAGGGAGACAATGAGCAGTTCTTC
clone size: NA; V gene: TRBV7-6; D gene: NA; J gene: TRBJ2-1; CDR3 protein: CASSSRAKYNEQFF; CDR3 DNA: TGTGCCAGCAGCTCCCGGGCCAAATACAATGAGCAGTTCTTC
clone size: few; V gene: TRBV7-9; D gene: NA; J gene: TRBJ2-5; CDR3 protein: CASSFRQEETQYF; CDR3 DNA: TGTGCCAGCAGCTTTAGGCAGGAAGAGACCCAGTACTTC
clone size: many; V gene: TRBV11-2; D gene: TRBD2; J gene: TRBJ2-5; CDR3 protein: CASSRTRQETQYF; CDR3 DNA: TGTGCCAGCAGTAGGACTAGGCAAGAGACCCAGTACTTC
clone size: NA; V gene: TRBV10-3; D gene: NA; J gene: TRBJ1-5; CDR3 protein: CAISERDQPQHF; CDR3 DNA: TGTGCCATCAGTGAGAGAGATCAGCCCCAGCATTTT
clone size: many; V gene: TRBV7-9; D gene: TRBD2; J gene: TRBJ2-5; CDR3 protein: CASSAGLAEETQYF; CDR3 DNA: TGTGCCAGCAGCGCCGGACTAGCGGAAGAGACCCAGTACTTC